This TCR beta chain was profiled in a study of blood T cell repertoires in COVID-19. Study summary: Sources were T cells, B-cell-depleted T cells, or PBMCs; the material itself was cDNA or gDNA.

Per the germline V gene, CDR1 is SNHLY and CDR2 is FYNNEI. The CDR3 length is 15 residues. Trimming left V 4 bases short and J 2 bases short, with 12 bases between. This table comes from immunoSEQ multiplex PCR, and its TCRdb copy is limited to in-frame clones, with some not included. In the table there are roughly 150,000 clones, over 75% of which are singletons. This receptor was identified in an elderly man with COVID-19, enrolled during active disease. What was sequenced was peripheral blood. V and J are TRBV2 and TRBJ1-5; D is unresolved. CDR3 nucleotide sequence: TGTGCCAGCAGTGGGTATGAGGGCGGCAATCAGCCCCAGCATTTT. Its protein is CASSGYEGGNQPQHF.